A selection of T cell receptor beta chains follows, all from one sample in a study of T-cell memory formation after mild COVID-19. MiXCR, run by TCRdb on the 5' RACE reads, gives a single entry per CDR3 protein. The table shows roughly 600,000 distinct CDR3 sequences, with approximately 19% occurring only once. Sequencing was done on a sample of PBMCs or a T cell subset sorted from them (not recorded which). The receptors stem from an adult woman who had mild COVID-19 (a few samples of this study predate the infection). Cell type and time point are not known. CDR3s include the opening cysteine and the closing phenylalanine or tryptophan. The D gene is left open where the match is weak. Clone size is not always given. Where it is, it says once, few, many or a class for expanded clones.

size | J | D | V | DNA | CDR3
few | TRBJ2-4 | TRBD1 | TRBV10-3 | TGTGCCATCAGTGAGAGGGGGAATACAGGGGACAAGGGGATTCAGTACTTC | CAISERGNTGDKGIQYF
few | TRBJ2-1 | NA | TRBV12-3/TRBV12-4 | TGTGCCAGCAGCTTTCGGGGACGCGATGAGCAGTTCTTC | CASSFRGRDEQFF
few | TRBJ1-1 | NA | TRBV6-6 | TGTGCCAGCACTCCTAACTTGGGACGTCGCGCTGAAGCTTTCTTT | CASTPNLGRRAEAFF
NA | TRBJ1-1 | NA | TRBV30 | TGTGCCTGGAGTGCCCCCCGGACAGAAGCTTTCTTT | CAWSAPRTEAFF
NA | TRBJ2-7 | NA | TRBV7-8 | TGTGCCAGCAGCTTAGGAACAGGCTTTCCCTACGAGCAGTACTTC | CASSLGTGFPYEQYF
few | TRBJ1-4 | NA | TRBV10-3 | TGTGCCATCAGTGAGTCAGGGGAACTGTTTTTT | CAISESGELFF
few | TRBJ2-7 | NA | TRBV12-3/TRBV12-4 | TGTGCCAGCAGTTTAGCGGAAGGGTACGAGCAGTACTTC | CASSLAEGYEQYF
NA | TRBJ2-7 | NA | TRBV18 | TGTGCCAGCTCACCACCGCAGCCCTCCTACGAGCAGTACTTC | CASSPPQPSYEQYF
few | TRBJ2-1 | NA | TRBV19 | TGTGCCAGTAACCCAGGGGCCTCCTACAATGAGCAGTTCTTC | CASNPGASYNEQFF
few | TRBJ1-6 | NA | TRBV2 | TGTGCCAGCAGACCCGAGTACAGAGGTAATTCACCCCTCCACTTT | CASRPEYRGNSPLHF
few | TRBJ2-5 | NA | TRBV7-3 | TGTGCCAGCAGCTGGACGAGTGGAGAGACCCAGTACTTC | CASSWTSGETQYF
NA | TRBJ2-2 | TRBD1 | TRBV7-6 | TGTGCCAGCGGCAACAGGGGGCCCGGGGAGCTGTTTTTT | CASGNRGPGELFF
few | TRBJ2-1 | TRBD2 | TRBV9 | TGTGCCAGCAGCGGGGGCGGAGCGGGGTCGCTAAATGAGCAGTTCTTC | CASSGGGAGSLNEQFF
few | TRBJ1-1 | NA | TRBV27 | TGTGCCAGCAGTTTGCTTTGGGGGGGGGAAACTGAAGCTTTCTTT | CASSLLWGGETEAFF
NA | TRBJ2-1 | NA | TRBV5-5 | TGTGCCAGCAATAGGTTTAATGAGCAGTTCTTC | CASNRFNEQFF
few | TRBJ1-2 | NA | TRBV7-2 | TGTGCCAGCAGCTTATCAAGATGGGCAGGGGACGGCTACACCTTC | CASSLSRWAGDGYTF
NA | TRBJ1-5 | NA | TRBV20-1 | TGCAGTGCTAGTCAGGGAAAGCAGCCCCAGCATTTT | CSASQGKQPQHF
few | TRBJ2-2 | NA | TRBV20-1 | TGCAGTGCTCGAACCGGGGGGCGGAGCACCGGGGAGCTGTTTTTT | CSARTGGRSTGELFF
once | TRBJ2-1 | NA | TRBV15 | TGTGCCACCAGCAGAAAGACAGAGAATGAGCAGTTCTTC | CATSRKTENEQFF
NA | TRBJ2-7 | TRBD2 | TRBV5-1 | TGCGCCAGCAGCTTCCGGCGGGGGGCCTCCTCCTACGAGCAGTACTTC | CASSFRRGASSYEQYF
NA | TRBJ2-7 | TRBD1 | TRBV10-3 | TGTGCCATCCGGGACAGGGATGGTTCCTACGAGCAGTACTTC | CAIRDRDGSYEQYF
NA | TRBJ1-2 | TRBD1 | TRBV12-3/TRBV12-4 | TGTGCCAGCAGCCACTCAGGGGGCGGCTATGGCTACACCTTC | CASSHSGGGYGYTF
few | TRBJ2-7 | TRBD1 | TRBV5-1 | TGCGCCAGCAGCATCGGGACAGGGGGGTCGGACGAGCAGTACTTC | CASSIGTGGSDEQYF
few | TRBJ2-7 | NA | TRBV12-3/TRBV12-4 | TGTGCCAGCAGTCTCGACAGTTGGTACGAGCAGTACTTC | CASSLDSWYEQYF
few | TRBJ1-5 | NA | TRBV6-4 | TGTGCCAGGGGAGCGGGTCGTCAAGGGAGCAATCAGCCCCAGCATTTT | CARGAGRQGSNQPQHF
few | TRBJ2-4 | NA | TRBV11-2 | TGTGCCAGCAGCTCCCCTGTGGGGGCAAACATTCAGTACTTC | CASSSPVGANIQYF
few | TRBJ2-5 | NA | TRBV9 | TGTGCCAGCAGCGGGGATGCAGGCCCCCAAGAGACCCAGTACTTC | CASSGDAGPQETQYF
NA | TRBJ2-3 | NA | TRBV24-1 | TGTGCCACCAGTGAGGGGAAGAGTGGATCAGATACGCAGTATTTT | CATSEGKSGSDTQYF
few | TRBJ1-2 | NA | TRBV12-3/TRBV12-4 | TGTGCCAGCAGTTCGAGACGCACTAACTATGGCTACACCTTC | CASSSRRTNYGYTF
few | TRBJ1-1 | NA | TRBV6-1 | TGTGCCAGCAGTGAAGCGAACCTAAACACTGAAGCTTTCTTT | CASSEANLNTEAFF
NA | TRBJ1-1 | TRBD1 | TRBV6-2/TRBV6-3 | TGTGCCAGCAGTTACTCCGAGGGGGCAGTGAACACTGAAGCTTTCTTT | CASSYSEGAVNTEAFF
NA | TRBJ2-7 | TRBD1 | TRBV27 | TGTGCCAGCAGTTTATCGTCACAGGGGAAAGAGCAGTACTTC | CASSLSSQGKEQYF
NA | TRBJ1-5 | NA | TRBV18 | TGTGCCAGCTCACCGCCCCCCGGGGGTAGCAATCAGCCCCAGCATTTT | CASSPPPGGSNQPQHF
NA | TRBJ2-3 | TRBD2 | TRBV4-3 | TGCGCCAGCAGCCACCGACTAGCGGGAGCTGATACGCAGTATTTT | CASSHRLAGADTQYF
NA | TRBJ2-7 | NA | TRBV27 | TGTGCCAGCAGGGTTGGGTCGTTGACAAGCTCCTACGAGCAGTACTTC | CASRVGSLTSSYEQYF
few | TRBJ2-1 | NA | TRBV7-2 | TGTGCCAGCAGCTCCAACCCAAATGTAAGGGGCAATGAGCAGTTCTTC | CASSSNPNVRGNEQFF
few | TRBJ1-2 | NA | TRBV7-8 | TGTGCCAGCAGCTCGGACGGGAATGGCTACACCTTC | CASSSDGNGYTF
NA | TRBJ1-1 | NA | TRBV6-1 | TGTGCCAGCAGTATTTCCGGGGCGAACACTGAAGCTTTCTTT | CASSISGANTEAFF
many | TRBJ1-1 | NA | TRBV7-6 | TGTGCCAGCAGCTTAGCCAAGAACACTGAAGCTTTCTTT | CASSLAKNTEAFF
once | TRBJ2-1 | NA | TRBV11-3 | TGTGCCAGCAGCCATGGCGGGTTTCGAGGGATCTACAATGAGCAGTTCTTC | CASSHGGFRGIYNEQFF
NA | TRBJ2-3 | NA | TRBV12-3/TRBV12-4 | TGTGCCAGTGAGAGGGGCGGTAAGCCCACAGATACGCAGTATTTT | CASERGGKPTDTQYF
NA | TRBJ2-4 | TRBD1 | TRBV7-9 | TGTGCCAGCAGCTTACCCGGGACAGGTCAGCCCAAAAACATTCAGTACTTC | CASSLPGTGQPKNIQYF
NA | TRBJ2-7 | NA | TRBV29-1 | TGCAGCGTTGAAGGGCTCAGCGAAAACTCCTACGAGCAGTACTTC | CSVEGLSENSYEQYF
NA | TRBJ1-1 | TRBD1 | TRBV20-1 | TGCAGTGCTAGACCTAGGGACAGCCCTTCAATGAACACTGAAGCTTTCTTT | CSARPRDSPSMNTEAFF
NA | TRBJ1-2 | NA | TRBV9 | TGTGCCAGCAGCGTAGCCCCCCAGGGGTTCTATGGCTACACCTTC | CASSVAPQGFYGYTF
NA | TRBJ2-7 | TRBD1 | TRBV11-1 | TGTGCCAGCGTGCCTGGGGGGACAGGGTCGTCCTACGAGCAGTACTTC | CASVPGGTGSSYEQYF